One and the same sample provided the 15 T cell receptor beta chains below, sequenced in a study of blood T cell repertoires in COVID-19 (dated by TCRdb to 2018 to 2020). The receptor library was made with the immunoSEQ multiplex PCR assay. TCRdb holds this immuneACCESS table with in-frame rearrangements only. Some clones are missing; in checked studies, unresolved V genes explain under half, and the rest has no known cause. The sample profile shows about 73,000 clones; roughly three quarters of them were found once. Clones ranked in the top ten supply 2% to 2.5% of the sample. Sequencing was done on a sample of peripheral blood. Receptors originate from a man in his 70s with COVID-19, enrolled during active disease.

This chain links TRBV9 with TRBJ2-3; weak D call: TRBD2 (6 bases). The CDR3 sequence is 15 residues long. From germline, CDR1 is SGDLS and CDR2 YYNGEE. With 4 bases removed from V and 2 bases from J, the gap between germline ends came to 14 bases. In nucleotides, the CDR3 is TGTGCCAGCAGCTTCAGGGACTTCTACACAGATACGCAGTATTTT. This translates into CASSFRDFYTDTQYF. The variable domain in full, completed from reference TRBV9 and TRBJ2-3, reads DSGVTQTPKHLITATGQRVTLRCSPRSGDLSVYWYQQSLDQGLQFLIQYYNGEERAKGNILERFSAQQFPDLHSELNLSSLELGDSALYFCASSFRDFYTDTQYFGPGTRLTVL.

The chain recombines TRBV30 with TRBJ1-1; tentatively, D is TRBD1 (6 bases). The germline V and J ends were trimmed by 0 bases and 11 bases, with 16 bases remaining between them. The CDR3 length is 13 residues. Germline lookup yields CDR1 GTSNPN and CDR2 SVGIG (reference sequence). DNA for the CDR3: TGTGCCTGGAGTGTAATCGACAGGATGAACGCTTTCTTT. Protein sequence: CAWSVIDRMNAFF.

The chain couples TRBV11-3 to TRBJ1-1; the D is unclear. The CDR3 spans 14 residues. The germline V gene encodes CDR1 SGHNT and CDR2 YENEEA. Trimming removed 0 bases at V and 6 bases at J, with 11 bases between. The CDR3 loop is CASSLDRVDSEAFF. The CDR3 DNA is TGTGCCAGCAGCTTAGATCGTGTGGACTCTGAAGCTTTCTTT.

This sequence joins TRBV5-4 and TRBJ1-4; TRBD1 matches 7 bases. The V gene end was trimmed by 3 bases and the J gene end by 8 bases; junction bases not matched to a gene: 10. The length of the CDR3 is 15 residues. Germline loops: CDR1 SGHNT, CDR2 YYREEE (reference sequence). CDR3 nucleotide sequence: TGTGCCAGCAGCTCACTGACAGGGTCGGAAGAAAAACTGTTTTTT. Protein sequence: CASSSLTGSEEKLFF.

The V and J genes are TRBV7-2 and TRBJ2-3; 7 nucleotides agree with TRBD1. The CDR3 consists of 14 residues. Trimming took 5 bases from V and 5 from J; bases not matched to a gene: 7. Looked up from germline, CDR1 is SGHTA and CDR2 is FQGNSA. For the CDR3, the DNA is TGTGCCAGCAGCGACAGGGCCACCGGAGATACGCAGTATTTT. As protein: CASSDRATGDTQYF.

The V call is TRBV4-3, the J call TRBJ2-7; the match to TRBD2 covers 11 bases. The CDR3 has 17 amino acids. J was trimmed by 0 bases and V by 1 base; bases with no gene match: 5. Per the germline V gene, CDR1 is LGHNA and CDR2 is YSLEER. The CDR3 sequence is CASSQVVGLAGSYEQYF. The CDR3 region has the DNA TGCGCCAGCAGCCAAGTTGTAGGACTAGCGGGCTCCTACGAGCAGTACTTC.

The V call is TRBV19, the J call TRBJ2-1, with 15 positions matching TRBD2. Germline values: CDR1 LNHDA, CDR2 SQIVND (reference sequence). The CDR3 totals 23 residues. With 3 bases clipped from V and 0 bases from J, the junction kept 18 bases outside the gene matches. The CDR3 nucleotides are TGTGCCAGTAGTATTGGGCCGGGACTAGCGGGAGGACACAGAATTAGCTCCTACAATGAGCAGTTCTTC. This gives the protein CASSIGPGLAGGHRISSYNEQFF.

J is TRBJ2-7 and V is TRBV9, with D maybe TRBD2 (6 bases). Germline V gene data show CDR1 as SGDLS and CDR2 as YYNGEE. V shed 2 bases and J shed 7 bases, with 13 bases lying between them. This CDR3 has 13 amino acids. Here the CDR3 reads CASSVGGSGEQYF. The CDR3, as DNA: TGTGCCAGCAGCGTTGGGGGGTCGGGGGAGCAGTACTTC.

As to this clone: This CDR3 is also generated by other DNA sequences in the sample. The CDR3 here is CASSQDSEAFF. The CDR3 DNA reads as TGTGCCAGCAGCCAAGATAGCGAAGCTTTCTTT. V gene TRBV3-1 (or the pseudogene TRBV3-2) combines with J gene TRBJ1-1; D not certain. Per the germline V gene, CDR1 is LGHDT and CDR2 is YNNKEL (reference sequence). The germline V and J ends were trimmed by 0 bases and 8 bases, with 4 bases remaining between them. This CDR3 is built from 11 residues.

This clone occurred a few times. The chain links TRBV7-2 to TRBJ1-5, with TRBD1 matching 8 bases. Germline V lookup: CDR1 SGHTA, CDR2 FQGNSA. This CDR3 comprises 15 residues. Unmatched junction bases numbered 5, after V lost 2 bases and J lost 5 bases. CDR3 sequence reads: CASSLSMTGDQPQHF. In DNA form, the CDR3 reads TGTGCCAGCAGCTTATCCATGACAGGGGATCAGCCCCAGCATTTT.

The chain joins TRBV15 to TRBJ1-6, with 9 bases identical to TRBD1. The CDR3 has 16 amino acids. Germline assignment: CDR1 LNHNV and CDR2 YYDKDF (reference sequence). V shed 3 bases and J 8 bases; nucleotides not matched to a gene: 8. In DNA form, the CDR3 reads TGTGCCACCAGCAGGGGTGAGGGACAGGGTTATTCACCCCTCCACTTT. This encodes CATSRGEGQGYSPLHF.

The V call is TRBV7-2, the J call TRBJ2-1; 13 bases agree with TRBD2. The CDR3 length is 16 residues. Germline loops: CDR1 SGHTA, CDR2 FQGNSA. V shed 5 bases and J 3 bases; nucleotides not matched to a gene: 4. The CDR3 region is CASSRGLAGYYNEQFF. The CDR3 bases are TGTGCCAGCAGCCGGGGACTAGCGGGATACTACAATGAGCAGTTCTTC.

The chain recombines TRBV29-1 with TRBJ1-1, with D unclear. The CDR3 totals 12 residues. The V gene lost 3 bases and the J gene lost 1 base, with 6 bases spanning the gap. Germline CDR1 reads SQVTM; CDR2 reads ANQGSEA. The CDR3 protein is CSVDIWNTEAFF. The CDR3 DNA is TGCAGCGTTGACATTTGGAACACTGAAGCTTTCTTT.

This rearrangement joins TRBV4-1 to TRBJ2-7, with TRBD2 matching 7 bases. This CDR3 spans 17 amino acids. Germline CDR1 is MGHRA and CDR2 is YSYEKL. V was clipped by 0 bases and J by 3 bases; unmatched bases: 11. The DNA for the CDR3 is TGCGCCAGCAGCCAAGATTATGCTAGCGGAGCATACTACGAGCAGTACTTC. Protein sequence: CASSQDYASGAYYEQYF.

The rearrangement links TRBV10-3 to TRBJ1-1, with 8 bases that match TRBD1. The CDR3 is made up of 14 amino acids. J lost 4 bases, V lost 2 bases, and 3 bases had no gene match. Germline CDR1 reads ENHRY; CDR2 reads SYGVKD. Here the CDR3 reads CAISEQGAATEAFF. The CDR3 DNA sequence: TGTGCCATCAGTGAGCAGGGGGCAGCCACTGAAGCTTTCTTT.